The source of this T cell receptor (beta chain) is a study of cytomegalovirus exposure and HLA in healthy donors (TCRdb year 2017). Background on the whole study: According to a later analysis, one platform produced both the roughly 130 validation repertoires and the approximately 660 repertoires of the first cohort. To predict cytomegalovirus infection status, the study brought together high-throughput TCR immunosequencing, statistical association of individual TCRs with disease status, and machine learning. Along with the roughly 610-subject first cohort, a separate validation cohort of over a hundred different subjects was used. The study aimed to test whether cataloging public T cell receptors could reveal signatures of past pathogen exposure.

Broad study findings and their caveats: The authors suggested that the approach could potentially be extended to other disease states and immunological phenotypes. A total of 150 or so TCR beta chains were listed by the study as associated with cytomegalovirus. While some public TCRs were present in many individuals, most TCR sequences turned up only very rarely across donors. Cytomegalovirus status was reported to be diagnosed by the classifier with high specificity and sensitivity in both the original and validation cohorts. A later analysis lacked HLA typing for the validation cohort, so it scored co-occurrence in that cohort across all 120 or so repertoires. In vitro tests confirmed that a few of the cytomegalovirus-associated TCR beta chains recognize cytomegalovirus antigens. Subsequent analysis determined that TCRs grouped into clusters in the first cohort also showed a tendency toward co-occurrence across the 120 or so validation repertoires, and approximately 94% of cluster scores exceeded 0.

Libraries were constructed by the immunoSEQ multiplex PCR assay. Under the source paper's analysis protocol: A statistical classification framework was built to diagnose cytomegalovirus status from the catalog of TCR beta chain sequences. This is the immuneACCESS table as TCRdb keeps it, with only in-frame sequences that have V and J called. A part of the clones is gone; compared with another copy, unresolved V genes explain less than half, and the rest is unexplained. V, J and clone size are taken as reported in that table, and D and trimming were inferred from the DNA itself. Present in this sample are 200,000 to 300,000 clones, approximately 86% of which were seen just once. The ten top clones hold roughly 1.2% of the sample. Comments on this clone: Its binding antigen is unknown. Per-base quality was not reported, and no clone a single base away is much larger than it.

Separate from the approximately 690-subject first cohort, the validation cohort of 95 to 150 subjects was the group to which the donors belonged. CDR1 and CDR2 are drawn from the germline V gene: SNHLY, FYNNEI. The cysteine opens and the phenylalanine closes a CDR3 of 10 amino acids. This entry keeps only the CDR3 DNA: 30 bases, framed from base 1. At the junction V is shortened by 7 bases and J by 6 bases, with 6 bases in between. The TCR was taken from a woman in her thirties in good health and CMV-seropositive. The specimen was PBMCs. Here the chain combines TRBV2 and TRBJ1-2; no D gene can be assigned with confidence. The encoded CDR3 is CASTHNGYTF. In nucleotide form, the sequence is TGTGCCAGCACTCACAATGGCTACACCTTC.